This section outlines one TCR beta chain sequence together with its context. No antigen is known for it. The V and J ends lost 4 bases and 2 bases, in that order; junction bases with no gene match: 3. CDR3 length: 16 amino acids. Germline V gene data show CDR1 as SNHLY and CDR2 as FYNNEI. These data belong to a study of cytomegalovirus exposure and HLA in healthy donors. PCR was performed using 60 Vbeta and 13 Jbeta primers. Generated by immunoSEQ multiplex PCR, the TCRdb table keeps only in-frame clones and is missing some. The sample includes 150,000 or so clones, approximately 80% of them seen just once. Notes on the study in general: By HLA locus, TCR association rates varied in a later analysis, with DRB1 showing the most and HLA-C the fewest. Later on, a genetic analysis was performed. It linked a missense variant in DCLRE1C with V- and J-gene trimming of TCR beta. It has been reported that TCR beta sequences accurately predicted the HLA-A and HLA-B alleles of most subjects. Analyses of presence and absence presupposed an approximately uniform sequencing depth across donors.

The rearrangement links TRBV2 to TRBJ2-1; TRBD2 agrees at 12 bases. Sequenced material: PBMCs. The sequence was obtained from a man aged 25 to 40 in good health and CMV-seropositive. CDR3 bases: TGTGCCAGCAGTGGCGGACTAGCGGGACCCTACAATGAGCAGTTCTTC. Protein product: CASSGGLAGPYNEQFF.